This T cell receptor beta chain was identified in a study of molecular identifiers for immune sequencing clone quantification. Study details: Replicate experiments divided RNA from 20,000 or 100,000 naive CD8 cells into five parts and sequenced four.

TCRdb passed the PCR reads through MiXCR, listing each CDR3 protein once. The sample shows about 330,000 distinct CDR3 sequences, under 25% of them seen only once. This CDR3 comprises 13 residues. Trimming took off 9 bases at V and 7 bases at J, with 16 bases between the two ends. Per germline, CDR1 LNHNV and CDR2 YYDKDF (reference sequence). Construction of naive CD8 libraries employed about 19,000 to 1,000,000 sorted cells together with 10%, 30% or 50% RNA. The CD8+CD4-CCR7+CD45RA+ phenotype defined the sorted naive CD8 T cells. Sequenced material: naive CD8+ T cells from blood, with Jurkat cell RNA spiked in. Subset denoted: FACS-sorted CD8+CD4-CCR7+CD45RA+ naive T cells. The origin of this receptor is a human donor in good health. Some libraries in this study had Jurkat cell RNA spiked in. The genes are TRBV15 and TRBJ2-4; the D gene is possibly TRBD2 (6 bases). The CDR3 nucleotides are TGTGCCACGCTGGGACCGGGGGAGAACATTCAGTACTTC. It translates to CATLGPGENIQYF.